This paragraph reports one T cell receptor beta chain. Amplification used 60 Vbeta primers and 13 Jbeta primers. Clones were sequenced by immunoSEQ multiplex PCR, and TCRdb holds only the in-frame ones, with some missing. In the table there are under 45,000 clones, approximately 70% of which are singletons. The data originate from a study of cytomegalovirus exposure and HLA in healthy donors. This clonotype originated in a young man in good health and CMV-seronegative. The sample consisted of PBMCs.

CDR3 sequence reads: CASSPRWGGGALGLFF. The CDR3 DNA sequence: TGTGCCAGCAGCCCCCGTTGGGGCGGGGGGGCTTTGGGGCTGTTTTTT. The V gene is TRBV7-2, the J gene TRBJ2-2; TRBD2 aligns across 9 bases. The germline V gene encodes CDR1 SGHTA and CDR2 FQGNSA. V dropped 5 bases and J dropped 13; count of bases not matched to a gene: 17. CDR3 length equals 16 residues.